The entry below describes one TCR beta chain. The antigen this receptor binds is unknown. No per-base quality is available; no much larger clone lies one base away. Reading the germline V gene gives CDR1 SGHDT and CDR2 YYEEEE. There are 14 amino acids in the CDR3, from cysteine to phenylalanine inclusive. Just CDR3 DNA is preserved here, 42 bases in frame from base 1. Cut back by 0 bases and 1 base, the V and J ends lie 7 bases apart. The sample comes from a study of identical twins (dated by TCRdb to between 2015 and 2016). A note on the overall study: TCR alpha and beta repertoires from monozygotic twins, unrelated adults of various ages and cord blood were deep-sequenced to test whether fetal clonotypes persist. To rule out contamination, the twin experiments were replicated at different times with different library preparation protocols. Study-wide conclusions, independent of this receptor: Compared with coincidental sharing between unrelated individuals, an excess of low generation-probability sequences was observed among out-of-frame TCR alpha sequences shared between twins. Abundant cord blood beta clonotypes had fewer insertions, young adult naive repertoires showed a similar but weaker trend, and memory repertoires showed no such trend. Excess twin sharing in beta out-of-frame sequences was weaker because fewer shared sequences lowered the signal-to-noise ratio. Because the same donors could not be followed over many years, conclusions were based on cross-sectional statistical analysis. Zero-insertion analyses could be partly confounded by invariant T cells such as MAIT and iNKT, although diverse VJ usage argued against such confounding for most clonotypes. In monozygotic twins, recombination models systematically underestimated out-of-frame TCR alpha sharing, but the models matched the sharing seen between unrelated individuals.

Every donor was a healthy Caucasian. Three unrelated non-twin adults were also sequenced: a male aged 18 to 30, a male aged 50 to 59 and a female aged 50 to 59. Using Miltenyi CD45RO+ enrichment and human naive T-cell isolation kits, memory (CD45RO+) and naive T cells were isolated from PBMC. Libraries were built with 5' RACE. Sequencing used an Illumina HiSeq 2000. A universal primer binding site was introduced by template switching, and a unique molecular identifier was present in the final cDNA, enabling accurate counting of TCR cDNA molecules. Specific primers in the conserved constant-segment region were used to synthesize first-strand cDNA for the TCR alpha and beta chains. To control for contamination, each cDNA library was double barcoded with a SMART-Mk sample barcode plus Illumina barcodes. TruSeq adapter sequences, together with Illumina sample barcodes, were added in two successive PCR steps. The Illumina HiSeq platform was used with custom primers to sequence TCR alpha and beta cDNA libraries. Under the source paper's analysis protocol: MiGEC processed the raw reads to extract unique molecular identifiers, while MiXCR was used to determine the CDR3 positions. For each individual, recombination models were inferred using an EM algorithm with the repgenHMM and IGoR tools. The analysis of shared clonotypes was done with the tcR package in R, with sharing normalized by the product of cloneset sizes. Out-of-frame nonproductive sequences were analyzed to study raw recombination free of thymic and clonal selection effects. TCRdb's own reprocessing of the public reads used fastp at Q25 and MiXCR and kept productive beta chains. Every entry covers one CDR3 protein and lists the most common genes and DNA from its rows. In this record, the V and J calls reflect TCRdb's handling and not the investigators' own analysis. The sample table shows approximately 700,000 distinct CDR3 sequences, and approximately 6.1% are seen once. The top ten clonotypes cover roughly 1.6% of the sample.

The sample taken for sequencing was naive T cells sorted from blood. Read against the paper, the sample's cell subset or site label means: cells isolated with a human naive T-cell isolation kit. The TCR comes from a man younger than 30 in good health. The V gene is TRBV5-6 and the J gene is TRBJ1-1, with no D gene named confidently. The nucleotide sequence reads as follows: TGTGCCAGCAGCTTGGGTCTTTGGAACACTGAAGCTTTCTTT. Its protein product is CASSLGLWNTEAFF.